Listed here are 7 T cell receptor beta chains from one sample, sequenced in a study of T-cell reconstitution after alpha-beta-depleted transplantation in children. Unique molecular identifiers were used to barcode this TCRbeta library. TCRdb used MiXCR to reprocess the PCR reads, holding one entry per CDR3 protein. Of fewer than 550,000 distinct CDR3 sequences listed, about an eighth are singletons. This material consisted of PBMCs, mostly from graft donor cells, taken 180 days after TCRalphabeta/CD19-depleted stem cell transplant. These receptors were taken from a female patient between 2 and 15 years old who had a stem cell transplant for aplastic anemia, so the T cells may come from the graft donor.

This clonotype was found many times. This chain connects TRBV7-9 to TRBJ2-7; D not certain. The CDR3 totals 15 residues. Germline lookup yields CDR1 SEHNR and CDR2 FQNEAQ (reference sequence). Trimming stripped 0 bases from V and 1 base from J, with 10 bases between. CDR3 residues: CASSLARAPSYEQYF. CDR3 bases: TGTGCCAGCAGCTTAGCCCGGGCCCCTTCCTACGAGCAGTACTTC.

The gene calls are TRBV2 and TRBJ2-7; 8 bases are a match to TRBD2. V was pared by 7 bases and J by 10 bases, with 15 bases of the junction left unmatched. CDR3 length: 14 residues. Germline V gene sequence: CDR1 SNHLY, CDR2 FYNNEI. DNA of the CDR3: TGTGCCAGCACCGAAGGAAGTAGCGGGATGGAACAGTACGTC. It encodes CASTEGSSGMEQYV.

The chain couples TRBV6-6 to TRBJ1-5; 8 bases line up with TRBD1. This CDR3 has 13 amino acids. The V segment lost 8 bases and the J segment 5 bases; nucleotides outside the gene matches: 5. Germline V gene data show CDR1 as MNHNY and CDR2 as SVGAGI (reference sequence). The CDR3 reads CASGQGTHQPQHF. The CDR3, as DNA: TGTGCCAGCGGACAGGGCACTCATCAGCCCCAGCATTTT.

This chain connects TRBV4-3 to TRBJ2-7; 11 bases are a match to TRBD2. The CDR3 loop spans 16 amino acids. V dropped 1 base and J dropped 1; count of bases not matched to a gene: 3. Germline V CDR1 and CDR2: LGHNA, YSLEER. CDR3 nucleotides: TGCGCCAGCAGCCAAGGTTCTAGCGGGAGGTCCTACGAGCAGTACTTC. It yields the protein CASSQGSSGRSYEQYF.

In DNA, the CDR3 is TGTGCCAGTACCTTTTTGGGCAAGAGCTACGAGCAGTACTTC. Protein: CASTFLGKSYEQYF. This chain connects TRBV19 to TRBJ2-7; the D is unclear. CDR3 size: 14 residues. The V end was cut by 7 bases, the J end by 3 bases, with 16 bases between. The germline V gene has CDR1 LNHDA and CDR2 SQIVND (reference sequence).

Points on this clonotype: Its ends do not fully match the called genes, so a read error is possible. This chain uses TRBV4-2 with TRBJ2-3; the D gene is possibly TRBD1 (5 bases). CDR1 is LGHNA and CDR2 is YNFKEQ in the germline V gene. CDR3 size: 13 residues. The CDR3 region has the DNA TGTGCCAGCGCAGGGCCCTTCACAGATACGCTGTATTTT. Protein: CASAGPFTDTLYF.

This clonotype was counted a few times. The CDR3 sequence: CASSRGGPGLAATGELFF. CDR3 nucleotide sequence: TGTGCCAGCAGCCGGGGGGGGCCGGGACTAGCGGCCACCGGGGAGCTGTTTTTT. The rearrangement joins TRBV7-6 to TRBJ2-2; 11 bases map to TRBD2. V was clipped by 5 bases and J by 4 bases; unmatched bases: 12. The CDR3 runs to 18 residues. Germline V CDR1 and CDR2: SGHVS, FNYEAQ.